This entry is about one T cell receptor beta chain. A read error may produce the germline difference seen at one junction end. The protocol was immunoSEQ multiplex PCR, while the TCRdb copy is restricted to in-frame clones and leaves out a portion. Of about 120,000 clones in the sample, roughly 90% were seen once. These data are taken from a study of control samples from healthy donors and cancer patients. The CDR3 covers 11 residues. Germline CDR1 is MDHEN and CDR2 is SYDVKM. This sequence originates from a woman aged 45-65 years in good health. The source material was blood. The J gene is TRBJ2-7, the V gene TRBV28, with TRBD1 as a possible D gene (5 bases). The CDR3 here is CASSLGQGRVF. The CDR3 DNA follows: TGTGCCAGCAGTTTAGGTCAGGGTAGGGTTTTC.